Sequencing of this TCR beta chain was carried out in a study of early T cells in non-severe SARS-CoV-2 infection (dated by TCRdb to 2020 to 2022). In terms of the full investigation: Because TCR sequencing relied on bulk RNA taken from unsorted whole blood, pairing of alpha and beta chains was not possible. Overall study outcomes, separate from this receptor: VDJdb matching was skewed toward anti-spike CD8 responses, so virus-specific expansions were likely underestimated and private and CD4 specificities were missed.

The library was prepared using 5' RACE. For sequencing, a NextSeq 500 was employed. In the TCR library protocol, unique molecular identifiers were attached to individual cDNA molecules to correct for PCR bias and sequencing error. Both TCR alpha and beta chains were sequenced, and tight co-correlation was observed between alpha and beta sequence abundances in each sample. The authors' pipeline ran thus. Decombinator V4 was used to perform V gene, J gene and CDR3 annotation of TCR sequences. TCRs were defined as expanded if a significant change between any two time points was detected under a Poisson model with p below 0.0001. TCR abundances were normalised to the total number of TCRs sequenced per sample and were expressed as counts per million. VDJdb, accessed on 1 November 2021, was searched for TCRs annotated for CMV, EBV and SARS-CoV-2, and TCRs annotated for more than one antigen were excluded. TCRdb reprocessed the public reads (quality trimming at Q25 with fastp, clone calling with MiXCR) and kept in-frame beta chains. Records with the same CDR3 protein are collapsed into one entry carrying the most frequent genes and DNA. TCRdb, not the authors, supplied the V and J calls. The sample has over 100,000 distinct CDR3 sequences on record, roughly 14% of them singletons. Of the sample, 6% to 7% falls within the top ten clones.

Set within a cohort of healthcare workers in London, UK, this nested case-control study involved weekly PCR testing of nasopharyngeal swabs along with blood sampling. Healthcare workers were recruited during the week of the UK lockdown, between 23 and 31 March 2020, and followed weekly for up to roughly 15 weeks. This clonotype was found many times. The antigen this receptor binds is unknown. No base qualities exist here, and no much larger clone lies one base off it. The receptor was isolated from an adult who was a healthcare worker with PCR-confirmed SARS-CoV-2 infection or an uninfected control (not recorded which). The sequencing sample was made of whole blood.

DNA sequence: TGCGCCAGCAGCCAAAAGAAGACCGGGGAGCTGTTTTTT. Translated, this gives CASSQKKTGELFF. The chain employs TRBV4-1 and TRBJ2-2, with no confident D gene call. CDR1 and CDR2, per the germline V gene, are MGHRA and YSYEKL. V is pared back by 2 bases and J by 5 bases, with 6 bases lying between the germline termini. The CDR3 spans 13 residues, from the cysteine through the phenylalanine. This entry keeps only the CDR3 DNA: 39 bases, framed from base 1.